This TCR beta chain was observed in a study of blood T cell repertoires in COVID-19 (dated by TCRdb to between 2020 and 2021). Describing the broader study: Samples covering the acute and convalescent phases of COVID-19 were provided by collaborators in the United States, Italy and Spain. The repertoires were made available in a free public database intended to serve as a resource for research on the immune response to SARS-CoV-2. Samples came from the ongoing ImmuneRACE study (first 160 participants) plus 1,254 subjects from 6 global collaborators. Subjects who had been exposed to COVID-19, were actively infected with it, or had recovered from it provided the deeply sampled blood TCRbeta repertoires that made up the dataset. The material from the prospective study consisted of cDNA or gDNA derived from T cells, B-cell-depleted T cells, or PBMCs. Where available, HLA class I and class II types were obtained from metadata supplied by the sample provider rather than from assay-based typing. A de-identified subject ID, COVID-19 status, age in years and sex were almost always included in the sample metadata. Points the paper makes about the study in general: Clinical and demographic metadata were provided uncurated, with the amount varying by source and participant.

CDR1 and CDR2, per the germline V gene, are SGHAT and FQNNGV. The CDR3 sequence holds 14 residues, the cysteine and phenylalanine included. Of the read, only the CDR3 DNA is kept; its 42 bases are in frame from base 1. The junction carries 13 bases between V and J, which are trimmed by 4 bases and 4 bases respectively. TCRbeta CDR3 regions were amplified from genomic DNA by means of the immunoSEQ Assay, a bias-controlled multiplex PCR. As for the original processing: The number of nucleated cells in each sample was estimated from the amplification of reference gene primers within the assay. Sequence reads were collapsed and filtered to measure the absolute abundance of every unique TCRbeta CDR3 rearrangement. For each sample, productive Simpson clonality was calculated by taking the square root of Simpson's diversity index across productive rearrangements. As stored in TCRdb, this immuneACCESS dataset retains in-frame rearrangements with V and J assigned. A fraction of the clones does not appear; measured against another copy, unresolved V genes explain less than half of the discrepancy, and the remainder lacks a known reason. V and J calls and clone size are copied from that table; D and trimming were computed from the DNA. The sample table shows about 330,000 clones, and more than 70% are seen once. The biggest ten clones account for 1.2% of the sample.

Whole blood was collected in K2EDTA tubes by collaborating institutions according to the institutions' own protocols. Collaborator samples were shipped for TCRbeta analysis as frozen whole blood, isolated PBMCs, or DNA extracted from either sample type. Comment on this clone: The target of this receptor is not known. Base qualities are missing; no much larger clone stands one base away.

The V and J genes are TRBV11-2 and TRBJ1-2; TRBD1 might be the D gene, on 6 matching bases. The TCR originated in a woman aged 45-65 years with acute or convalescent COVID-19. Sequenced input: peripheral blood. The DNA reads TGTGCCAGCAGCTCGGACAGTCACGGCTATGGCTACACCTTC. It is translated as CASSSDSHGYGYTF.